This T cell receptor beta chain comes out of a study of blood T cell repertoires in COVID-19. Study-level background: The study drew acute and convalescent COVID-19 samples from the United States, Italy and Spain. T cells, B-cell-depleted T cells, or PBMCs supplied cDNA or gDNA.

The table lists this clone with a count of one. As handled by the study authors: How many nucleated cells were present was estimated from reference gene primer amplification. The data were produced by immunoSEQ multiplex PCR, yet TCRdb's version contains in-frame clones alone and is incomplete. For V, J and clone size, that table is used; D and trimming come from the DNA. The sample contains hundreds of thousands of clones, 70% to 90% of which appear only once. Sequences were obtained from peripheral blood. The TCR originated in a man aged 18 to 30 with active or convalescent COVID-19.

The CDR3 DNA follows: TGCGCCAGCAGCTTTTTAGCGGGGGGCCCTCTTCAAGAGACCCAGTACTTC. Its translation: CASSFLAGGPLQETQYF. The chain recombines TRBV5-1 with TRBJ2-5; 10 bases line up with TRBD2. The CDR3 runs to 17 residues. The V and J ends lost 2 bases and 2 bases, in that order; junction bases with no gene match: 9. CDR1 and CDR2 from the germline V gene are SGHRS and YFSETQ.